This TCR beta chain emerged from a study of shared clonotypes between healthy human individuals. Profiled with immunoSEQ multiplex PCR; TCRdb holds only in-frame clones, not every one. The sample holds roughly 2.5 million clones, 85% to 95% seen once. V lost 6 bases and J 1 base, leaving 8 bases between the germline ends. The CDR3 runs 13 residues. The V gene's germline CDR1 is MDHEN and CDR2 SYDVKM. This receptor was taken from a man younger than 35 in good health. The chain joins TRBV28 to TRBJ2-3, with D possibly matching TRBD1 (6 bases). Sequencing input: naive CD4+ T cells sorted from blood. Subset meaning: CD45RA+ positively selected. The CDR3 reads CASRGAGTDTQYF. The CDR3 DNA follows: TGTGCCAGCAGGGGGGCCGGCACAGATACGCAGTATTTT.